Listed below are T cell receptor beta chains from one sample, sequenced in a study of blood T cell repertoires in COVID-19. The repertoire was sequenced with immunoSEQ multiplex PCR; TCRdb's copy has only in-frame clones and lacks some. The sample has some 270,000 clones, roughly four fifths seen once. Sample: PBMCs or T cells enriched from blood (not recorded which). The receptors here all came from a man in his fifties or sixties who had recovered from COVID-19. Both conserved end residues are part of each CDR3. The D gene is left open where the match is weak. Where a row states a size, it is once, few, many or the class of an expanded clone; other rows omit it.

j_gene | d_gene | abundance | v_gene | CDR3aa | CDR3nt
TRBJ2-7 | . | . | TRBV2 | CASSRIKGHFYEQYF | TGTGCCAGCAGTCGTATTAAGGGACATTTCTACGAGCAGTACTTC
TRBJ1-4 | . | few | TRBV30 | CAWRSGDGLNEKLFF | TGTGCCTGGAGATCAGGGGACGGCCTTAATGAAAAACTGTTTTTT
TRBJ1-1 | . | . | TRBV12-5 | CASGFSVTEAFF | TGTGCTAGTGGTTTTAGTGTCACTGAAGCTTTCTTT
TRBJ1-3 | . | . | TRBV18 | CASSPPSTRHSGNTIYF | TGTGCCAGCTCACCCCCTTCGACACGGCACTCTGGAAACACCATATATTTT
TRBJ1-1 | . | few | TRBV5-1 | CASKGETEAFF | TGCGCCAGCAAGGGGGAAACCGAAGCTTTCTTT
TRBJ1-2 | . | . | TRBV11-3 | CASSLGARIGDYGYTF | TGTGCCAGCAGCCTAGGCGCCAGGATAGGCGACTATGGCTACACCTTC
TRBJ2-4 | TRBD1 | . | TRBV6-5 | CATDRVNIQYF | TGTGCCACGGACAGGGTGAACATTCAGTACTTC
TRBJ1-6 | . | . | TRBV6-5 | CASSYSSRVYNSPLHF | TGTGCCAGCAGTTACTCGAGCAGGGTCTATAATTCACCCCTCCACTTT
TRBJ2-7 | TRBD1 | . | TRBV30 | CAWSKGQGSAEQYF | TGTGCCTGGAGTAAAGGACAGGGGTCGGCCGAGCAGTACTTC
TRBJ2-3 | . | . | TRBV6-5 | CASSQRALMADTQYF | TGTGCCAGCAGCCAGAGGGCATTGATGGCAGATACGCAGTATTTT
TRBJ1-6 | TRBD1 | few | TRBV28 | CASSRDRTNSPLHF | TGTGCCAGCAGTCGGGACAGAACTAATTCACCCCTCCACTTT
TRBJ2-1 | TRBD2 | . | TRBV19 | CASRGLAASSYNEQFF | TGTGCCAGTAGGGGACTAGCGGCGAGCTCCTACAATGAGCAGTTCTTC
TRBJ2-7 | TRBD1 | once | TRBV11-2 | CASSWGQTPTYEQYF | TGTGCCAGCAGCTGGGGACAGACCCCAACCTACGAGCAGTACTTC
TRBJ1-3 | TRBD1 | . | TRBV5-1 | CASSPPLATGVGNTIYF | TGCGCCAGCAGCCCCCCCCTCGCCACAGGGGTTGGAAACACCATATATTTT
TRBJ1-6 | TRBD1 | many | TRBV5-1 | CASSFGQGYNSPLHF | TGCGCCAGCAGCTTTGGACAGGGTTATAATTCACCCCTCCACTTT